These T cell receptor beta chains were read from a single sample in a study of PD-1 blockade in mismatch repair-deficient tumors. Sequencing used immunoSEQ multiplex PCR; TCRdb keeps in-frame clones, though not all of them. The profile covers some 66,000 clones, with 70% to 90% appearing a single time and around 13% taken by the ten largest. This specimen consisted of peripheral blood, obtained 52 weeks after starting pembrolizumab. These receptors originate from an adult with mismatch repair-deficient cancer. Each CDR3 is given with its conserved first and last residue. A D gene is named only where the DNA matches it firmly. Not all rows give a size; the values are once, few, many and, for expanded clones, a class.

cdr3_length j_call clone_size v_call d_call cdr3_nt cdr3_aa
16 TRBJ2-1 once TRBV28 NA TGTGCCAGCAGCCCTAATGGGGGAAGCTCCTACAATGAGCAGTTCTTC CASSPNGGSSYNEQFF
15 TRBJ2-3 NA TRBV9 NA TGTGCCAGCAGCACCCGGGGGGCTAGCACAGATACGCAGTATTTT CASSTRGASTDTQYF
15 TRBJ2-3 NA TRBV5-4 TRBD2 TGTGCCAGCAGCTCACCAGCGGGGAACACAGATACGCAGTATTTT CASSSPAGNTDTQYF
13 TRBJ2-7 once TRBV28 NA TGTGCCAGCAGTTTCCCTGGACCTTACGAGCAGTACTTC CASSFPGPYEQYF
16 TRBJ2-3 NA TRBV19 TRBD2 TGTGCCAGTACCGAAACTAGCGGGAGAGCGGCAGATACGCAGTATTTT CASTETSGRAADTQYF
13 TRBJ2-7 NA TRBV19 NA TGTGCCAGTAGTCCGACAGCTGCATACGAGCAGTACTTC CASSPTAAYEQYF
15 TRBJ2-7 NA TRBV29-1 TRBD1 TGCAGCGTTGAAGTGGACAGGGGGCCTGTCTACGAGCAGTACTTC CSVEVDRGPVYEQYF
15 TRBJ2-3 few TRBV6-1 TRBD2 TGTGCCAGCAGTGGACTAGCGGGAGGGCCAGATACGCAGTATTTT CASSGLAGGPDTQYF
15 TRBJ1-2 NA TRBV6-5 NA TGTGCCAGCAGTTACTCTGGAGGGATGAACTATGGCTACACCTTC CASSYSGGMNYGYTF
15 TRBJ2-7 NA TRBV11-2 NA TGTGCCAGCAGCTTAGAGCGTTACAGCTTCCTCGAGCAGTACTTC CASSLERYSFLEQYF
14 TRBJ2-7 once TRBV7-2 TRBD2 TGTGCCTCTTCCAGGGGCGGGAGGTTGGACGAGCAGTACTTC CASSRGGRLDEQYF
15 TRBJ2-2 NA TRBV5-1 TRBD1 TGCGCCAGCAGCTTCCGGGACAGAGTCACCGGGGAGCTGTTTTTT CASSFRDRVTGELFF
15 TRBJ2-6 NA TRBV11-3 NA TGTGCCAGCAGCTTAGGGGCCACTGGGGCCAACGTCCTGACTTTC CASSLGATGANVLTF
13 TRBJ2-5 NA TRBV27 TRBD2 TGTGCCAGCAGTCCCACTAGCGAGGAGACCCAGTACTTC CASSPTSEETQYF
15 TRBJ2-1 NA TRBV11-2 NA TGTGCCAGCACCATAAGCGGACACAAATACAATGAGCAGTTCTTC CASTISGHKYNEQFF
14 TRBJ2-7 few TRBV6-5 TRBD1 TGTGCCAGCAGGGACCCGACAGGGGCACACGAGCAGTACTTC CASRDPTGAHEQYF
21 TRBJ2-2 NA TRBV15 TRBD2 TGTGCCACCAGCAGAGATTGGGGGACTAGCGGGACCTTTCTAGTGTTCGGGGAGCTGTTTTTT CATSRDWGTSGTFLVFGELFF
13 TRBJ2-5 NA TRBV5-1 TRBD1 TGCGCCAGCAGCGTGACAGGGCTAGAGACCCAGTACTTC CASSVTGLETQYF
19 TRBJ1-5 NA TRBV19 NA TGTGCCAGTAGTCAAAAGCTACAGACGGGACGGATTAGCAATCAGCCCCAGCATTTT CASSQKLQTGRISNQPQHF
14 TRBJ2-7 NA TRBV11-2 NA TGTGCCAGCAGCCTCATTAGGGGGAACTACGAGCAGTACTTC CASSLIRGNYEQYF
16 TRBJ2-1 NA TRBV5-4 TRBD1 TGTGCCAGCAGCTTGGGGGACAGGGGGCCTTACAATGAGCAGTTCTTC CASSLGDRGPYNEQFF
15 TRBJ1-1 NA TRBV5-1 NA TGCGCCAGCAGCTTGGTATTTCCGGGGAACACTGAAGCTTTCTTT CASSLVFPGNTEAFF
13 TRBJ1-1 NA TRBV28 NA TGTGCCAGCAGTTATCCGGACACGAATGAAGCTTTCTTT CASSYPDTNEAFF
15 TRBJ1-4 NA TRBV6-6 NA TGTGCCAGCATGGGCTACAGGGCTCCTAATGAAAAACTGTTTTTT CASMGYRAPNEKLFF
14 TRBJ2-3 NA TRBV11-3 TRBD2 TGTGCCAGCAGCTTAGATCGGGGGGGAGATACGCAGTATTTT CASSLDRGGDTQYF
15 TRBJ2-1 once TRBV4-2 NA TGTGCCAGCAGCGAAAGAACCCACAGGGACAATGAGCAGTTCTTC CASSERTHRDNEQFF
15 TRBJ2-1 NA TRBV4-1 NA TGCGCCAGCAGCCAAGAACTTAGCTCCTACAATGAGCAGTTCTTC CASSQELSSYNEQFF
15 TRBJ2-3 NA TRBV9 NA TGTGCCAGCAGCGTAGGGACTGTGCTCACAGATACGCAGTATTTT CASSVGTVLTDTQYF
15 TRBJ2-2 NA TRBV7-2 TRBD2 TGTGCCAGCAGCTCGACTAGCGGGAAGGCCGGGGAGCTGTTTTTT CASSSTSGKAGELFF
13 TRBJ2-4 NA TRBV6-4 NA TGTGCCAGCAGCCCCGGGCCCGGAAACATTCAGTACTTC CASSPGPGNIQYF
11 TRBJ2-7 few TRBV30 NA TGTGCCTGGAGTGCTCCGGACGAGCAGTACTTC CAWSAPDEQYF
19 TRBJ2-5 once TRBV7-7 NA TGTGCTAGCAGCTTAGGCCGCAGTTCTACGGGACGGAACCAAGAGACCCAGTACTTC CASSLGRSSTGRNQETQYF
12 TRBJ1-1 NA TRBV2 NA TGTGCCAGGAGGGAGGGGGACACTGAAGCTTTCTTT CARREGDTEAFF
13 TRBJ2-7 once TRBV27 TRBD1 TGTGCCAGCAGTTCTGGACAGGGGTACGAGCAGTACTTC CASSSGQGYEQYF
17 TRBJ2-3 NA TRBV19 NA TGTGCCAGTAGTATATACGGGGCAGGCCGTTTCACAGATACGCAGTATTTT CASSIYGAGRFTDTQYF
13 TRBJ1-5 NA TRBV6-6 NA TGTGCCAGCAGTTACGCCCTTAATCAGCCCCAGCATTTT CASSYALNQPQHF
11 TRBJ2-5 NA TRBV27 NA TGTGCCAGCAGTTTAGGAGAGACCCAGTACTTC CASSLGETQYF